This TCR beta chain appears in the sequencing data of a study of OX40 agonist ivuxolimab in advanced cancers. Study information: The group had a mean age of about 64 years, ranged from roughly 20 to 79, and was around 82% male. Three patients responded partially, comprising one with hepatocellular carcinoma and two with cutaneous melanoma. Study-wide points: On average, CD8+ T cells had more expanded clones than CD4+. Circulating CD4+ and CD8+ T cells showed clonal expansion by week 6 at 0.1 to 3.0 mg/kg.

On this clone: Its matching antigen is unknown.

Sequencing was performed with immunoSEQ multiplex PCR; in TCRdb, only in-frame clones are kept and a portion is missing. The repertoire holds some 65,000 clones, with around 90% as singletons. The sequencing used CD4+ or CD8+ T cells sorted from blood, collected in a trial of the OX40 agonist ivuxolimab. The clonotype was recovered from an adult with an advanced solid tumor such as melanoma, head and neck, liver or kidney cancer.

CDR3 nucleotides: TGTGCCAGCGGATCGGACAGGCTGGGTGAAAAACTGTTTTTT. Its protein is CASGSDRLGEKLFF. J is TRBJ1-4 and V is TRBV7-9, with TRBD1 matching 7 bases. From germline, CDR1 is SEHNR and CDR2 FQNEAQ (reference sequence). This CDR3 has 14 residues. V shed 8 bases and J 7 bases; nucleotides not matched to a gene: 10.